This TCR beta chain emerged from a study of regulatory T cells in long-lasting Graves disease. Time point meaning: newly diagnosed GD, antithyroid drugs for less than 3 months. Generation of the TCR library employed RNA extracted from PBMCs. This clonotype has at least ten counts. V lost 6 bases and J 3 bases, leaving 8 bases between the germline ends. CDR1 is SNHLY and CDR2 is FYNNEI in the germline V gene. The CDR3 has 12 amino acids. TCR beta libraries were built with iRepertoire HTBI primers and Arm-PCR of CDR3 regions. MiXCR, applied by TCRdb to the multiplex PCR reads, yields one record per CDR3 protein. The sample consists of about 420,000 distinct CDR3 sequences, around 15% of them appearing once. This sample also appeared in a second study, on T cells in Graves' hyperthyroidism and ophthalmopathy.

The chain employs TRBV2 and TRBJ2-5, with D perhaps given as TRBD1 or TRBD2 (5 bases each). The input for sequencing was peripheral blood mononuclear cells (PBMCs), taken at new diagnosis, from a patient treated with antithyroid drugs. This sequence originates from a woman between 18 and 29 years old with Graves disease. CDR3 coding DNA: TGTGCCAGCAGAAGGGGAGAAGAGACCCAGTACTTC. Translation gives CASRRGEETQYF.